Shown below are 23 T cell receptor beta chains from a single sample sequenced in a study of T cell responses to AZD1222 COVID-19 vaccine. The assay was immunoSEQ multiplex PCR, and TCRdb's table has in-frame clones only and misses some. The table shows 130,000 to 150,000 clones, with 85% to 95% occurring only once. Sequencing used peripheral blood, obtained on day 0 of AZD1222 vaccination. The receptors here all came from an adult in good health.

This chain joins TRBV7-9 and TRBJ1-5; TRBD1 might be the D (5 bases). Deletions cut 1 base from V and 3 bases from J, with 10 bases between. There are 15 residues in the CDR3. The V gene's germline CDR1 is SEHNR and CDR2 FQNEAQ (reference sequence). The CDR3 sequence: CASSLGQGPNQPQHF. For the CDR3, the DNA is TGTGCCAGCAGCTTAGGGCAGGGCCCCAATCAGCCCCAGCATTTT.

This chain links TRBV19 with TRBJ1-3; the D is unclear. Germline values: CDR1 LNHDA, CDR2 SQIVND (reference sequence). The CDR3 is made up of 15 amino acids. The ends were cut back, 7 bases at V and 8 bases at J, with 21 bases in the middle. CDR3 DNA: TGTGCCAGTACCTCCGCGTCCCAACCCGGGGACACCATATATTTT. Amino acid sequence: CASTSASQPGDTIYF.

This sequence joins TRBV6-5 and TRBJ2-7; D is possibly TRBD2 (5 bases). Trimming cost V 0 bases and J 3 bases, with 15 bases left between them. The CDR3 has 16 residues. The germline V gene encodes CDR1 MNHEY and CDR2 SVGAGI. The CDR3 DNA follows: TGTGCCAGCAGTTACTCCGACCCGTCCGAGGGCTACGAGCAGTACTTC. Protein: CASSYSDPSEGYEQYF.

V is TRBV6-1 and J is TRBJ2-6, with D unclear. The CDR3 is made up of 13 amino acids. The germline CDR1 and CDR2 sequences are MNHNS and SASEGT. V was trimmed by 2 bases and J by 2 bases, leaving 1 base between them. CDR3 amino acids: CASSETGANVLTF. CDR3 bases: TGTGCCAGCAGTGAAACTGGGGCCAACGTCCTGACTTTC.

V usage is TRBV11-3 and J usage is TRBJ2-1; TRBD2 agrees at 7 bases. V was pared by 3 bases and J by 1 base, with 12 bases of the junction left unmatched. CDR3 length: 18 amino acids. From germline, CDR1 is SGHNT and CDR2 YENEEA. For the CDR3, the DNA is TGTGCCAGCAGCTTCGGGGGGTTTTCGGGTTCGTCCTACAATGAGCAGTTCTTC. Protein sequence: CASSFGGFSGSSYNEQFF.

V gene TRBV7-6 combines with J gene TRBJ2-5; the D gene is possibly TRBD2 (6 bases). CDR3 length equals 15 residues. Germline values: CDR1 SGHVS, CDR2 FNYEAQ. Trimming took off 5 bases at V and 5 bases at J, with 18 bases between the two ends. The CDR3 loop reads CASSQIGGKRETQYF. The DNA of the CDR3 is TGTGCCAGCAGCCAAATAGGAGGGAAAAGGGAGACCCAGTACTTC.

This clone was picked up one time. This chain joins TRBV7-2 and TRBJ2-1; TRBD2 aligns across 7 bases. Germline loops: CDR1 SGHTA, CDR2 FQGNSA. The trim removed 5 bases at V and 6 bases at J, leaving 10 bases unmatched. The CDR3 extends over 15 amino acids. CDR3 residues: CASSTRRTRGNEQFF. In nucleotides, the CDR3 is TGTGCCAGCAGCACCCGTCGGACTAGGGGCAATGAGCAGTTCTTC.

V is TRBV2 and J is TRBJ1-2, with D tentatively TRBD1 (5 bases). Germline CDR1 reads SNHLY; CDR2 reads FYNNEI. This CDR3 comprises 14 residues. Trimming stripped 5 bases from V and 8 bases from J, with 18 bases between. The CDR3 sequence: CASSTTGQGWGYTF. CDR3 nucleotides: TGTGCCAGCAGTACAACAGGCCAGGGATGGGGCTACACCTTC.

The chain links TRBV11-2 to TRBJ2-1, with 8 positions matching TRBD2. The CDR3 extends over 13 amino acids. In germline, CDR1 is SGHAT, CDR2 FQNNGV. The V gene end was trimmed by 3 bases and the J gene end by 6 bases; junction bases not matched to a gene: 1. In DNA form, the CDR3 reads TGTGCCAGCAGCTTGACTAGCGTCAATGAGCAGTTCTTC. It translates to CASSLTSVNEQFF.

CDR3 nucleotides: TGTGCCAGCAGCGGAGGCACGCCGGGCCTCAACACTGAAGCTTTCTTT. This codes for CASSGGTPGLNTEAFF. The chain links TRBV7-9 to TRBJ1-1; D is unresolved. Deletions cut 5 bases from V and 2 bases from J, with 18 bases between. The CDR3 extends over 16 amino acids. The germline CDR1 and CDR2 sequences are SEHNR and FQNEAQ (reference sequence). Supplemented by reference TRBV7-9 and TRBJ1-1, the full variable domain reads DTGVSQNPRHKITKRGQNVTFRCDPISEHNRLYWYRQTLGQGPEFLTYFQNEAQLEKSRLLSDRFSAERPKGSFSTLEIQRTEQGDSAMYLCASSGGTPGLNTEAFFGQGTRLTVV.

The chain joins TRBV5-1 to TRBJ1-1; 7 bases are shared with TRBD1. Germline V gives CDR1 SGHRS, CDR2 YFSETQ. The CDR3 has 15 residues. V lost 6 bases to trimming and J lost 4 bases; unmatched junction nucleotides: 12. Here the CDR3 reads CASTTGTVPPTEAFF. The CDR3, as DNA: TGCGCCAGCACCACCGGGACAGTACCCCCCACTGAAGCTTTCTTT.

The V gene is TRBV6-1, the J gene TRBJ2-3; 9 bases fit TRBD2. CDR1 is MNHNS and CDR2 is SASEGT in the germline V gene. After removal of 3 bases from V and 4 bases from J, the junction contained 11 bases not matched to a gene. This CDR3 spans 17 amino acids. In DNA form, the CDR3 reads TGTGCCAGCAGTGAGATCGGCGGCGGGGGGGCCCCAGATACGCAGTATTTT. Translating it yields CASSEIGGGGAPDTQYF.

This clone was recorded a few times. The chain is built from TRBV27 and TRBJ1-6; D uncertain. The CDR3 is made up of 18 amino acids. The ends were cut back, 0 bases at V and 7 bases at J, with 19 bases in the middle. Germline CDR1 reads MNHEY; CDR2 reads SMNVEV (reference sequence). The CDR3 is CASSLSGRHLIENSPLHF. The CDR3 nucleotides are TGTGCCAGCAGTTTATCAGGACGGCACCTTATCGAAAATTCACCCCTCCACTTT.

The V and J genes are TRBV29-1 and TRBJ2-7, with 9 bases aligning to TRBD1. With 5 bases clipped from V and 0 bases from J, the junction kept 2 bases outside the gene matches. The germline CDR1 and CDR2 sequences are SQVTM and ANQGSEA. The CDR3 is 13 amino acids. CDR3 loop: CSVRTGDSYEQYF. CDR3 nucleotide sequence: TGCAGCGTTAGGACAGGGGACTCCTACGAGCAGTACTTC.

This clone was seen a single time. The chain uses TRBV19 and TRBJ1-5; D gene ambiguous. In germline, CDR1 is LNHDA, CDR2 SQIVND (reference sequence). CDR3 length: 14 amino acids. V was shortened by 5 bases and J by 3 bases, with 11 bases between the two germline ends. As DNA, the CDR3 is TGTGCCAGTAGTGAGGACCGACCCAATCAGCCCCAGCATTTT. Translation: CASSEDRPNQPQHF.

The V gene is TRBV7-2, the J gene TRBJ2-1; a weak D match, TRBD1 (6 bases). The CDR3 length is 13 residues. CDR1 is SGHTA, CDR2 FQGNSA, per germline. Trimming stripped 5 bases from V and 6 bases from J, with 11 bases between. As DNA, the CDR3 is TGTGCCAGCAGCATAGGGGGTGGCAATGAGCAGTTCTTC. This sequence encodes CASSIGGGNEQFF. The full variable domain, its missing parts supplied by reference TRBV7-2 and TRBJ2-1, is GAGVSQSPSNKVTEKGKDVELRCDPISGHTALYWYRQSLGQGLEFLIYFQGNSAPDKSGLPSDRFSAERTGGSVSTLTIQRTQQEDSAVYLCASSIGGGNEQFFGPGTRLTVL.

CDR3 amino acids: CASRPVGRENYGYTF. CDR3 nucleotides: TGTGCCAGCAGGCCCGTCGGACGGGAGAACTATGGCTACACCTTC. The chain carries TRBV3-1 (or the pseudogene TRBV3-2) and TRBJ1-2; D gene uncertain. CDR1 and CDR2 from the germline V gene are LGHDT and YNNKEL (reference sequence). The CDR3 is 15 residues long. The V end lost 6 bases, the J end lost 2 bases, and 16 bases lay between the germline ends.

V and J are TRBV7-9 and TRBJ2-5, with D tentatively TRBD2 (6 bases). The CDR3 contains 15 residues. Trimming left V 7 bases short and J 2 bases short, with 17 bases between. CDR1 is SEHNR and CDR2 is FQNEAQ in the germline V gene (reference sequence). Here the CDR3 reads CASTGDRRDQETQYF. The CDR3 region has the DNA TGTGCCAGCACGGGGGACCGCAGGGATCAAGAGACCCAGTACTTC. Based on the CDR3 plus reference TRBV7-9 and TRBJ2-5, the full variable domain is DTGVSQNPRHKITKRGQNVTFRCDPISEHNRLYWYRQTLGQGPEFLTYFQNEAQLEKSRLLSDRFSAERPKGSFSTLEIQRTEQGDSAMYLCASTGDRRDQETQYFGPGTRLLVL.

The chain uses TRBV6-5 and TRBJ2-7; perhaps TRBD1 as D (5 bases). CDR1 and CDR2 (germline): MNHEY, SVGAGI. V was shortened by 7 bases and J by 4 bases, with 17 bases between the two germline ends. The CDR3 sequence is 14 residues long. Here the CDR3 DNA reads TGTGCCAGCACCCAGGGCAGGGTAGGGTACGAGCAGTACTTC. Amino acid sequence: CASTQGRVGYEQYF.

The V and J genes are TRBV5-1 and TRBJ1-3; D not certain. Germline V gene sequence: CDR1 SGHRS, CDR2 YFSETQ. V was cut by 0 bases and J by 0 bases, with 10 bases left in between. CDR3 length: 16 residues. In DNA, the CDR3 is TGCGCCAGCAGCTTGGGTGCGGTGAGCTCTGGAAACACCATATATTTT. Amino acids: CASSLGAVSSGNTIYF.

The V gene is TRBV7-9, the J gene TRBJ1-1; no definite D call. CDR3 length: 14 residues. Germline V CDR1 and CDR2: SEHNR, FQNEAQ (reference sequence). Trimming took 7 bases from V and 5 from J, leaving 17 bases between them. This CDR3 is CASTRSGQGTEAFF. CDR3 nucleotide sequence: TGTGCCAGCACCCGTAGTGGGCAAGGGACTGAAGCTTTCTTT. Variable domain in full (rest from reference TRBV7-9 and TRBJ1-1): DTGVSQNPRHKITKRGQNVTFRCDPISEHNRLYWYRQTLGQGPEFLTYFQNEAQLEKSRLLSDRFSAERPKGSFSTLEIQRTEQGDSAMYLCASTRSGQGTEAFFGQGTRLTVV.

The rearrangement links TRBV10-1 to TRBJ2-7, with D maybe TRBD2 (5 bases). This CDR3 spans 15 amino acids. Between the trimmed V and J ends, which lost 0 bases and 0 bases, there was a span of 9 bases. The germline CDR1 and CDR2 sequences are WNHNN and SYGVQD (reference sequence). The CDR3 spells CASSESTGGSYEQYF. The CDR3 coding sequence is TGCGCCAGCAGTGAGTCGACCGGAGGCTCCTACGAGCAGTACTTC.

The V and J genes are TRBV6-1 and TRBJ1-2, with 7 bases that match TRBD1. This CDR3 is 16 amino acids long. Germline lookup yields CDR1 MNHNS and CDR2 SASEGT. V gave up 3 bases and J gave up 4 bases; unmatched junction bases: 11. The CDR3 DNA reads TGTGCCAGCAGTGATCTACACAGGGGTTCGGGCTATGGCTACACCTTC. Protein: CASSDLHRGSGYGYTF.